This TCR beta chain was captured in a study of CXCR3-negative and CXCR3-positive naive CD8 T cells. Carrying UMI labels, the TRB cDNA libraries were prepared through 5' RACE. TCRdb reprocessed the 5' RACE reads and stores each CDR3 protein as one record, lacking DNA. The repertoire shows tens of thousands of distinct CDR3 sequences; the top ten hold 1.5%. The CDR3 sequence is 14 residues long. Germline V lookup: CDR1 SEHNR, CDR2 FQNEAQ (reference sequence). This clonotype was sampled from a human donor in good health. Some clones in this sample may be carry-over from other donors' samples. V and J are TRBV7-9 and TRBJ2-5; TCRdb names TRBD1, which stays unverified in the absence of DNA. Source material: naive CXCR3- CD8+ T cells from blood. Subset defined: CD45RO-CCR7+CD27+CD95- naive CD8+ T cells lacking CXCR3 (TNR3-). The CDR3 spells CASSFFDRKETQYF.